This T cell receptor beta chain appears in the sequencing data of a study of low-dose radiotherapy and immunotherapy resistance in tumors. Study in general: Cyclophosphamide infusions of 200 mg/m2 came every two weeks, one day before radiation-immunotherapy. Each patient took aspirin at a dose of 300 mg by mouth once daily over the course of four cycles, with dosing beginning on cycle 1 day 1.

Alpha- and beta-chain coverage of first-strand cDNA came from TRAV- and TRBV-specific primers. The authors amplified TCRs for approximately 20 PCR cycles with a constant-region primer and a V-primer adapter. TCRdb redid the calling of the reads with MiXCR, one entry per CDR3 protein. This table holds roughly 18,000 distinct CDR3 sequences, around two thirds found once. The CDR3 runs to 14 residues. Trimming left V 3 bases short and J 1 base short, with 9 bases between. Germline V lookup: CDR1 SGHDT, CDR2 YYEEEE. Patients who could take part had advanced solid tumors with no tumor-infiltrating lymphocytes.

V gene TRBV5-6 combines with J gene TRBJ2-3; D is unresolved. The sequence derives from a human donor with advanced metastatic prostate, ovarian, gallbladder or colorectal cancer (not recorded which). This table probably holds off-target reads from a library built for another chain. The CDR3 nucleotides are TGTGCCAGCAGCTCCGACCGCGGCACAGATACGCAGTATTTT. It specifies CASSSDRGTDTQYF. The variable domain in full, completed from reference TRBV5-6 and TRBJ2-3, reads DAGVTQSPTHLIKTRGQQVTLRCSPKSGHDTVSWYQQALGQGPQFIFQYYEEEERQRGNFPDRFSGHQFPNYSSELNVNALLLGDSALYLCASSSDRGTDTQYFGPGTRLTVL.